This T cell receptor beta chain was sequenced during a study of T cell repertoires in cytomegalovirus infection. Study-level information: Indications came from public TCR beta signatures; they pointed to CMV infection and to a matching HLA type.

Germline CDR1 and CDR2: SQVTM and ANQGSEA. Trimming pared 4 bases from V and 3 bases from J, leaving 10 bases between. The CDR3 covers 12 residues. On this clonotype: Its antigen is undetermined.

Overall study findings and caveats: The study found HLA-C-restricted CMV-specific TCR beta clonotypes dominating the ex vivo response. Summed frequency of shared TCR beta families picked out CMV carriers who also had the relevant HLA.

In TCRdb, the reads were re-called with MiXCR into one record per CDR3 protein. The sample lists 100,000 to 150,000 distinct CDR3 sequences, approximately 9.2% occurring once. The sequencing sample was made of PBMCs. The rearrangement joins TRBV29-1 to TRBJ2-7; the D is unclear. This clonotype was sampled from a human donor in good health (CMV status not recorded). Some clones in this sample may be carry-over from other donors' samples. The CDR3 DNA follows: TGCAGCGTTGTTGGCGTCGGCTACGAGCAGTACTTC. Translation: CSVVGVGYEQYF.